These 12 T cell receptor beta chains came from one sample sequenced in a study of T cell responses to AZD1222 COVID-19 vaccine. Profiling relied on immunoSEQ multiplex PCR, and the TCRdb table lists in-frame clones only, not all of them. Of almost 70,000 clones in the sample, about four fifths were seen once. Source: peripheral blood, taken 28 days after the second AZD1222 dose. These receptors all come from an adult who received the AZD1222 COVID-19 vaccine.

The chain has TRBV30 and TRBJ2-7; possibly TRBD1 for D (6 bases). V gave up 7 bases and J gave up 0 bases, with 13 bases separating them. CDR3 length: 13 amino acids. Germline-derived CDR1 and CDR2 are GTSNPN and SVGIG (reference sequence). The CDR3 protein is CASGTQGSYEQYF. The CDR3 nucleotides read TGTGCCTCCGGGACACAAGGCTCCTACGAGCAGTACTTC.

The chain employs TRBV5-1 and TRBJ2-1; 8 nucleotides agree with TRBD2. The trim removed 0 bases at V and 7 bases at J, leaving 9 bases unmatched. The CDR3 is 16 amino acids. From germline, CDR1 is SGHRS and CDR2 YFSETQ. The CDR3 region is CASSLGRGGVSNEQFF. CDR3 nucleotides: TGCGCCAGCAGCTTGGGCCGGGGGGGCGTATCGAATGAGCAGTTCTTC.

This chain connects TRBV5-4 to TRBJ1-2, with D perhaps TRBD1 (5 bases). This CDR3 is 14 amino acids long. Germline V gene lookup returns CDR1 SGHNT and CDR2 YYREEE (reference sequence). V was shortened by 0 bases and J by 8 bases, with 14 bases between the two germline ends. The CDR3 sequence: CASSLAGGRGGYTF. The DNA of the CDR3 is TGTGCCAGCAGCTTGGCGGGGGGTAGAGGAGGCTACACCTTC.

V is TRBV5-1 and J is TRBJ2-3; D might be TRBD1 (5 bases). CDR1 SGHRS and CDR2 YFSETQ come from the germline V gene. The CDR3 extends over 14 amino acids. Trimming left V 0 bases short and J 0 bases short, with 5 bases between. The CDR3 region is CASSLGGSTDTQYF. CDR3 in DNA: TGCGCCAGCAGCTTGGGGGGCAGCACAGATACGCAGTATTTT.

In its sample, this clone was seen a few times. V and J are TRBV30 and TRBJ1-2; 9 positions match TRBD1. From germline, CDR1 is GTSNPN and CDR2 SVGIG (reference sequence). The CDR3 has 14 amino acids. V lost 0 bases and J lost 7; bases outside the gene matches: 6. The CDR3 spells CAWSVYRTGVGYTF. In DNA, the CDR3 is TGTGCCTGGAGTGTTTATAGGACAGGGGTTGGCTACACCTTC.

The chain recombines TRBV7-9 with TRBJ2-5; TRBD2 aligns across 16 bases. With V trimmed by 4 bases and J by 5 bases, 4 bases remained unmatched. Germline-derived CDR1 and CDR2 are SEHNR and FQNEAQ (reference sequence). This CDR3 comprises 16 residues. The CDR3 reads CASSSGLAGGPETQYF. In DNA form, the CDR3 reads TGTGCCAGCAGCTCGGGACTAGCGGGGGGGCCGGAGACCCAGTACTTC.

This clone was seen a few times. The chain is built from TRBV5-4 and TRBJ2-6, with TRBD1 as a possible D gene (6 bases). Germline assignment: CDR1 SGHNT and CDR2 YYREEE (reference sequence). The CDR3 is 15 residues long. Trimming took off 0 bases at V and 5 bases at J, with 9 bases between the two ends. Written as DNA, the CDR3 is TGTGCCAGCAGCTTGGTTGGGGGCTGGGCCAACGTCCTGACTTTC. It encodes CASSLVGGWANVLTF.

This chain connects TRBV19 to TRBJ2-1; TRBD1 aligns across 7 bases. The germline V gene has CDR1 LNHDA and CDR2 SQIVND (reference sequence). V was pared by 5 bases and J by 5 bases, with 6 bases of the junction left unmatched. CDR3 size: 14 residues. CDR3 sequence (DNA): TGTGCCAGTAGTGAGAACAGGGGTCACAATGAGCAGTTCTTC. The encoded protein is CASSENRGHNEQFF.

The gene calls are TRBV28 and TRBJ1-5; D not resolved. Germline values: CDR1 MDHEN, CDR2 SYDVKM. The length of the CDR3 is 15 residues. Trimming stripped 1 base from V and 3 bases from J, with 10 bases between. For the CDR3, the DNA is TGTGCCAGCAGTTTATTAGACCGTATCAATCAGCCCCAGCATTTT. Translated, it gives CASSLLDRINQPQHF.

V gene TRBV2 combines with J gene TRBJ2-1; 12 positions agree with TRBD2. The V gene end was trimmed by 0 bases and the J gene end by 4 bases; junction bases not matched to a gene: 16. CDR3 size: 21 residues. Germline CDR1 is SNHLY and CDR2 is FYNNEI. The CDR3 loop reads CASSEAAFGLAGGLLYNEQFF. The CDR3 nucleotides read TGTGCCAGCAGTGAAGCGGCTTTCGGGCTAGCGGGGGGGCTATTATACAATGAGCAGTTCTTC. Looking up the rest from reference TRBV2 and TRBJ2-1 gives the full variable domain: EPEVTQTPSHQVTQMGQEVILRCVPISNHLYFYWYRQILGQKVEFLVSFYNNEISEKSEIFDDQFSVERPDGSNFTLKIRSTKLEDSAMYFCASSEAAFGLAGGLLYNEQFFGPGTRLTVL.

The chain recombines TRBV2 with TRBJ1-2; 7 nucleotides align to TRBD1. V gave up 3 bases and J gave up 8 bases; unmatched junction bases: 9. CDR3 length equals 14 residues. Germline CDR1 reads SNHLY; CDR2 reads FYNNEI. The CDR3 coding sequence is TGTGCCAGCAGTGAGCTGAGCGGGGGACAGGGCTACACCTTC. Its translation: CASSELSGGQGYTF.

This clone was seen more than once but under ten times. V usage is TRBV6-5 and J usage is TRBJ1-5; 7 positions agree with TRBD1. After removal of 7 bases from V and 4 bases from J, the junction contained 10 bases not matched to a gene. Per germline, CDR1 MNHEY and CDR2 SVGAGI. The length of the CDR3 is 15 residues. The CDR3 sequence is CASKPGTAQNQPQHF. The CDR3, as DNA: TGTGCCAGCAAACCCGGGACAGCTCAAAATCAGCCCCAGCATTTT.